Shown below are 9 T cell receptor beta chains from a single sample sequenced in a study of spatial heterogeneity in lung cancer. TCRdb fed the 5' RACE reads into MiXCR, producing one record per CDR3 protein. Of roughly 79,000 distinct CDR3 sequences in the sample, roughly 13% were seen once. This sample's time point: sample taken at primary tumor resection. Extraction of whole RNA from tumor, nontumor lung or frozen PBMC preceded unsorted sequencing. Specimen: PBMCs, collected at surgery. The receptors shown here come from a male donor with early-stage non-small cell lung cancer.

The rearrangement uses TRBV20-1 and TRBJ1-5, with 7 bases lining up with TRBD1. Trimming at V came to 6 bases and at J to 7 bases, leaving 9 bases not matched to a gene. In germline, CDR1 is DFQATT, CDR2 SNEGSKA (reference sequence). This CDR3 spans 13 amino acids. This chain's CDR3 is CSAETGEGQPQHF. CDR3 bases: TGCAGTGCAGAAACAGGGGAAGGCCAGCCCCAGCATTTT.

The table lists this clonotype with a few counts. This chain links TRBV20-1 with TRBJ2-5, with TRBD2 matching 7 bases. Unmatched junction bases numbered 8, after V lost 1 base and J lost 3 bases. CDR1 and CDR2 (germline): DFQATT, SNEGSKA (reference sequence). The CDR3 is 15 residues long. As DNA, the CDR3 is TGCAGTGCTAGAGTCTTACTAGCGACAGAAGAGACCCAGTACTTC. Translation: CSARVLLATEETQYF.

A few counts support this clonotype. The chain couples TRBV7-7 to TRBJ2-3; D unclear. Trimming took off 4 bases at V and 4 bases at J, with 9 bases between the two ends. Germline V CDR1 and CDR2: SSHAT, FNYEAQ (reference sequence). The CDR3 loop spans 13 amino acids. CDR3 in amino acids: CASSSYEADTQYF. The DNA for the CDR3 is TGTGCCAGCAGCTCCTACGAGGCAGATACGCAGTATTTT.

The CDR3 reads CASSTGQSEKLFF. CDR3 sequence (DNA): TGTGCCAGCAGCACGGGACAGTCGGAAAAACTGTTTTTT. The chain joins TRBV5-5 to TRBJ1-4; 7 bases are shared with TRBD1. J gave up 8 bases and V 4 bases, and 5 bases lay outside the gene matches. Germline-derived CDR1 and CDR2 are SGHKS and YYEKEE (reference sequence). This CDR3 spans 13 amino acids. The entire variable domain, with the rest obtained from reference TRBV5-5 and TRBJ1-4, is as follows: DAGVTQSPTHLIKTRGQQVTLRCSPISGHKSVSWYQQVLGQGPQFIFQYYEKEERGRGNFPDRFSARQFPNYSSELNVNALLLGDSALYLCASSTGQSEKLFFGSGTQLSVL.

This clonotype has just a few counts. The CDR3 DNA follows: TGTGCCAGCAGCGACCGCAGCAATCAGCCCCAGCATTTT. Translation gives CASSDRSNQPQHF. The V call is TRBV12-3 or TRBV12-4, the J call TRBJ1-5; the D is unclear. This CDR3 has 13 residues. Trimming removed 6 bases from V and 1 base from J, with 7 bases in between.

This clonotype has more than one count but fewer than ten. The V and J genes are TRBV3-1 and TRBJ2-1; TRBD2 matches 16 bases. The junction had 5 bases not matched to a gene; V was cut back by 4 bases and J by 8 bases. CDR1 is LGHDT, CDR2 YNNKEL, per germline (reference sequence). The CDR3 runs 16 residues. The CDR3 sequence is CASSPGTSGGAYEQFF. The CDR3, as DNA: TGTGCCAGCAGCCCTGGGACTAGCGGGGGGGCGTATGAGCAGTTCTTC.

This clonotype appeared a few times. The chain carries TRBV5-5 and TRBJ2-1, with TRBD2 matching over 8 bases. Per germline, CDR1 SGHKS and CDR2 YYEKEE (reference sequence). The V gene end was trimmed by 0 bases and the J gene end by 0 bases; junction bases not matched to a gene: 5. The CDR3 consists of 17 residues. CDR3 nucleotide sequence: TGTGCCAGCAGCTTGGTAGCGGGGTCGAGCTCCTACAATGAGCAGTTCTTC. This gives the protein CASSLVAGSSSYNEQFF.

V usage is TRBV5-1 and J usage is TRBJ1-4; possibly TRBD1 for D (5 bases). Germline V gene lookup returns CDR1 SGHRS and CDR2 YFSETQ. The length of the CDR3 is 15 residues. V was cut by 4 bases and J by 0 bases, with 10 bases left in between. CDR3 protein: CASSQDTATNEKLFF. The CDR3 DNA is TGCGCCAGCAGCCAGGACACTGCAACTAATGAAAAACTGTTTTTT.

This clonotype was detected ten times or more. The chain is built from TRBV6-1 and TRBJ1-3; D unresolved. Germline assignment: CDR1 MNHNS and CDR2 SASEGT. Trimming cost V 5 bases and J 2 bases, with 7 bases left between them. The CDR3 consists of 13 residues. CDR3 bases: TGTGCCAGCAGTATGACAACTGGAAACACCATATATTTT. It specifies CASSMTTGNTIYF.